This T cell receptor (beta chain) was sequenced during a study of blood T cells in healthy people across ages. The use of a sample-barcoded 5' primer and a J-beta primer mix characterized a second PCR of about 7 to 12 cycles. Via MiXCR, TCRdb re-called the 5' RACE reads, giving one row per CDR3 protein. The sample lists 1.4 million to 1.5 million distinct CDR3 sequences; around 39% were seen once. Donors gave 8.5 to 10 milliliters of peripheral blood apiece. The source material was blood. The origin of this receptor is a woman aged 18-29 years in good health.

CDR3 protein: CASSYREKQYF. Here the CDR3 DNA reads TGTGCCAGCAGTTATCGTGAAAAGCAGTACTTC. The rearrangement uses TRBV12-3 or TRBV12-4 and TRBJ2-7, with D unclear. Trimming removed 4 bases at V and 8 bases at J, with 9 bases between. The CDR3 is 11 amino acids.